Listed below are T cell receptor beta chains from one sample, sequenced in a study of beta chain features in type 1 diabetes. Produced via immunoSEQ multiplex PCR; TCRdb's table is partial and in-frame only. The sample has 500,000 to 650,000 clones; about an eighth are singletons. Input material: naive CD4+ T cells from blood. These receptors all come from a man aged 25-40 years with type 1 diabetes. Both conserved end residues are part of each CDR3. The D gene is left open where the match is weak. Clone size is shown for a subset of rows, as once, few, many or a class of expanded clone.

abundance: few; d_gene: TRBD2; v_gene: TRBV11-2; j_gene: TRBJ2-3; CDR3nt: TGTGCCAGCACCGTAGCGGGGGCCACAGATACGCAGTATTTT; CDR3aa: CASTVAGATDTQYF
abundance: few; d_gene: NA; v_gene: TRBV10-3; j_gene: TRBJ2-3; CDR3nt: TGTGCCATCAGTGAGTCTATCCTCACAGATACGCAGTATTTT; CDR3aa: CAISESILTDTQYF
abundance: NA; d_gene: NA; v_gene: TRBV19; j_gene: TRBJ1-1; CDR3nt: TGTGCCAGTAGTATACAGAACACTGAAGCTTTCTTT; CDR3aa: CASSIQNTEAFF
abundance: few; d_gene: NA; v_gene: TRBV7-2; j_gene: TRBJ2-1; CDR3nt: TGTGCCAGCAGCTTCAACCATGAGCAGTTCTTC; CDR3aa: CASSFNHEQFF
abundance: few; d_gene: TRBD1; v_gene: TRBV4-3; j_gene: TRBJ1-5; CDR3nt: TGCGCCAGCAGCCAAGGGACAGGGGAATATAGCAATCAGCCCCAGCATTTT; CDR3aa: CASSQGTGEYSNQPQHF
abundance: few; d_gene: NA; v_gene: TRBV6-5; j_gene: TRBJ2-2; CDR3nt: TGTGCCAGCAGAACCAACAGGGCAAGGGCCGGGGAGCTGTTTTTT; CDR3aa: CASRTNRARAGELFF
abundance: few; d_gene: NA; v_gene: TRBV29-1; j_gene: TRBJ2-7; CDR3nt: TGCAGCGTTGAATCGACCTACGAGCAGTACTTC; CDR3aa: CSVESTYEQYF
abundance: NA; d_gene: NA; v_gene: TRBV5-4; j_gene: TRBJ2-3; CDR3nt: TGTGCCAGCAGCTCACGGACAGCTAGCACAGATACGCAGTATTTT; CDR3aa: CASSSRTASTDTQYF
abundance: NA; d_gene: TRBD1; v_gene: TRBV28; j_gene: TRBJ1-4; CDR3nt: TGTGCCAGCAGCCCCGAGGACAGGGGACGAAAACTGTTTTTT; CDR3aa: CASSPEDRGRKLFF
abundance: NA; d_gene: TRBD2; v_gene: TRBV23-1; j_gene: TRBJ2-3; CDR3nt: TGCGCCAGCAGGTCAAACCTAGCGGGGGATACAGATACGCAGTATTTT; CDR3aa: CASRSNLAGDTDTQYF
abundance: NA; d_gene: TRBD1; v_gene: TRBV19; j_gene: TRBJ2-7; CDR3nt: TGTGCCAGTAGTGCCCGGACAGGGGCCGCCTACGAGCAGTACTTC; CDR3aa: CASSARTGAAYEQYF
abundance: NA; d_gene: NA; v_gene: TRBV7-2; j_gene: TRBJ2-5; CDR3nt: TGTGCCAGCAGCATGCAGGGGGGAGAGACCCAGTACTTC; CDR3aa: CASSMQGGETQYF
abundance: few; d_gene: NA; v_gene: TRBV25-1; j_gene: TRBJ1-5; CDR3nt: TGTGCCAGCAGTGAAGCCTATAGCAATCAGCCCCAGCATTTT; CDR3aa: CASSEAYSNQPQHF
abundance: few; d_gene: NA; v_gene: TRBV5-1; j_gene: TRBJ1-2; CDR3nt: TGCGCCAGCAGCTCGACAGGAGGCTATGGCTACACCTTC; CDR3aa: CASSSTGGYGYTF
abundance: few; d_gene: TRBD2; v_gene: TRBV5-4; j_gene: TRBJ2-3; CDR3nt: TGTGCCACCTCATCGGGGGGGCAGAGCACAGATACGCAGTATTTT; CDR3aa: CATSSGGQSTDTQYF
abundance: NA; d_gene: NA; v_gene: TRBV7-2; j_gene: TRBJ1-2; CDR3nt: TGTGCCAGCAGCTTAGAAACCAGCACCTTCTATGGCTACACCTTC; CDR3aa: CASSLETSTFYGYTF
abundance: NA; d_gene: TRBD1; v_gene: TRBV5-8; j_gene: TRBJ1-3; CDR3nt: TGTGCCAGCAGCACAGTGGGGACAGGGGCCCGGGCTGGAAACACCATATATTTT; CDR3aa: CASSTVGTGARAGNTIYF
abundance: NA; d_gene: NA; v_gene: TRBV4-3; j_gene: TRBJ1-6; CDR3nt: TGCGCCAGCAGTCCGAGGGTATCGAATTCACCCCTCCACTTT; CDR3aa: CASSPRVSNSPLHF
abundance: NA; d_gene: NA; v_gene: TRBV5-1; j_gene: TRBJ1-6; CDR3nt: TGCGCCAGCAGGGACGGGCCTAATACTTCACCCCTCCACTTT; CDR3aa: CASRDGPNTSPLHF